The sample holds a few counts of the clone carrying this TCR beta chain. Its matching antigen is unknown. These data come from a study of T-cell reconstitution after alpha-beta-depleted transplantation in children. Study-level results: Surviving recipient cells, namely T cells and thymic progenitors, were the source of high day-60 TCRbeta diversity in some patients. After one year, T-cell counts and TCRbeta diversity mostly came from new T cells. Reports say that about two months after transplant, the alpha-beta T cells came out of several hundred graft clones that had expanded.

Preparation of the TCRbeta library involved a method that used unique molecular identifiers. TCRdb processed the PCR reads anew with MiXCR; each CDR3 protein has one entry. The repertoire consists of over 200,000 distinct CDR3 sequences, with more than 15% occurring once and the leading ten covering about 41%. Deletions cut 6 bases from V and 0 bases from J, with 24 bases between. In germline, CDR1 is MDHEN, CDR2 SYDVKM. This CDR3 is 19 amino acids long. The genes are TRBV28 and TRBJ1-3, with D unclear. Specimen: PBMCs, mostly from graft donor cells, collected 360 days after TCRalphabeta/CD19-depleted stem cell transplant. The origin of this receptor is a male patient aged 2 to 10 who had a stem cell transplant for acute lymphoblastic leukemia, so the T cells may come from the graft donor. The CDR3 spells CASRALFPLSYISGNTIYF. The CDR3 bases are TGTGCCAGCAGGGCTCTATTTCCCCTCAGTTACATCTCTGGAAACACCATATATTTT.